This T cell receptor beta chain was captured in a study of OX40 agonist ivuxolimab in advanced cancers. Notes on the research overall: Ivuxolimab was a fully human IgG2 agonistic monoclonal antibody targeting the costimulatory receptor OX40 (CD134). Intravenous ivuxolimab was administered to patients every 2 weeks at six dose levels: 0.01, 0.1, 0.3, 1.5, 3 and 10 mg/kg. Of the roughly 50 dose-escalation patients, hepatocellular carcinoma was present in 19, melanoma in around 15, renal cell carcinoma in 9 and head and neck cancer in 9. A male proportion of 75% to 85% and a mean age of approximately 58 years, ranging from 23 to 79, were recorded for the dose-escalation cohort. Patients were allowed to have had prior anti-PD-1, anti-PD-L1 or anti-CTLA-4 therapy, and around 37% of the dose-escalation patients had previously received checkpoint inhibitors. Partial responses occurred in three dose-escalation patients, of whom one had hepatocellular carcinoma and two had cutaneous melanoma. The purpose of peripheral TCRbeta sequencing was to test whether ivuxolimab changed TCR sequence diversity and led to clonal T-cell expansion. The paper describes the monotherapy dose-escalation part (N = 52 patients) of the phase I trial of ivuxolimab. Study-level results and caveats: At doses from 0.1 to 3.0 mg/kg, clonal expansion was seen in both CD4+ and CD8+ blood T cells between baseline and week 6. Low levels of normalized T-cell clonal expansion were also seen in some nonresponding patients. After ivuxolimab, CD8+ T cells had more expanded clones than CD4+ T cells on average. In the 0.1-3.0 mg/kg groups, partial responders had among the lowest normalized peripheral clonal expansion, particularly in CD8+ T cells. Antigen specificity was not determined for the clonally expanded peripheral T cells.

Remarks on this clone: This clone's antigen is unknown. No quality values exist for individual bases; no much larger clone is one base distant.

Between the V and J ends, shortened by 3 bases and 0 bases respectively, the junction contains 11 bases. The CDR3 starts with the cysteine, ends with the phenylalanine, and has 15 residues. Of all the DNA, just the CDR3 is kept, 45 bases in frame from base 1. CDR1 and CDR2 are read off the germline V gene as MDHEN and SYDVKM. Genomic DNA was extracted from sorted cells for sequencing of the TCRbeta CDR3 region. The immunoSEQ Assay was used for sequencing of TCRbeta CDR3 regions. TCRdb obtained this table from immuneACCESS and retained in-frame rearrangements with V and J assigned. These tables miss some clones; where compared with another copy, unresolved V genes account for less than half of the shortfall, and the remainder is unexplained. A total of about 98,000 clones appear in this sample, 80% to 90% of them only once. The leading ten clones occupy 0.8% to 0.9% of the sample. Patients with autoimmune disease history or receiving systemic immunosuppression were excluded from the trial. Peripheral blood for TCR sequencing was collected from all dose cohorts at baseline, on cycle 4 day 1, and on cycle 7 day 1. Samples came from an open-label, multicenter, first-in-human phase I dose-escalation trial of ivuxolimab. Adults with locally advanced or metastatic melanoma, renal cell carcinoma, hepatocellular carcinoma or head and neck squamous cell carcinoma were enrolled in the trial. Before TCR sequencing, CD4+ T cells and CD8+ T cells were sorted from peripheral blood as separate populations.

The TCR was taken from an adult with an advanced solid tumor such as melanoma, head and neck, liver or kidney cancer. The sequence links TRBV28 to TRBJ1-1; the D gene is not confidently resolved. The sample was CD4+ or CD8+ T cells sorted from blood, taken in a trial of the OX40 agonist ivuxolimab. The CDR3: CASSFQLAVNTEAFF. The sequence in DNA is TGTGCCAGCAGTTTTCAGCTGGCGGTGAACACTGAAGCTTTCTTT.